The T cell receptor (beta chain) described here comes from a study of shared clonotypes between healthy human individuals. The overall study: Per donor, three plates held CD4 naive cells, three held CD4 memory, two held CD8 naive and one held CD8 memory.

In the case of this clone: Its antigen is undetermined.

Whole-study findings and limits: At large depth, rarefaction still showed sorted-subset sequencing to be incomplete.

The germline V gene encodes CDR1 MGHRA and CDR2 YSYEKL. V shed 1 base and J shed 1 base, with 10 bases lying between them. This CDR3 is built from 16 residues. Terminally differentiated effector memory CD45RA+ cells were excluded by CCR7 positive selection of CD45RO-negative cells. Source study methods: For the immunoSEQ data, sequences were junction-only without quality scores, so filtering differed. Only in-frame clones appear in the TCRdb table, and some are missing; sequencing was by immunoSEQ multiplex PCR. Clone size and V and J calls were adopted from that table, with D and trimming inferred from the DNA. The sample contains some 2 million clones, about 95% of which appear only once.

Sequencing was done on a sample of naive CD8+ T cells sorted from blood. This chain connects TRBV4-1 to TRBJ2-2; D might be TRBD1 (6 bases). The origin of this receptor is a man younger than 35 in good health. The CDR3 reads CASSQVSGQNTGELFF. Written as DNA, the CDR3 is TGCGCCAGCAGCCAAGTTTCGGGACAGAACACCGGGGAGCTGTTTTTT.